This entry lists 25 T cell receptor beta chains sequenced from one sample in a study of T cells in Graves' hyperthyroidism and ophthalmopathy. Authors of the study amplified TCR beta CDR3 regions from RNA transcripts. Primed by the HTBI set, a first-round RT-PCR was run on the TCR CDR3. TCRdb reprocessed the multiplex PCR reads with MiXCR, giving one entry per CDR3 protein. The sample holds some 600,000 distinct CDR3 sequences, roughly 50% seen once. The sample taken for sequencing was peripheral blood or thyroid tissue (not recorded which). Receptors originate from a woman aged 18-29 years with Graves' hyperthyroidism.

This clonotype has only one observation. The gene calls are TRBV15 and TRBJ2-7, with a weak D call TRBD2 (5 bases). The CDR3 spans 14 residues. Trimming removed 3 bases from V and 2 bases from J, with 11 bases in between. Germline V CDR1 and CDR2: LNHNV, YYDKDF (reference sequence). CDR3 in DNA: TGTGCCACCAGCAGGACACAGCGGACCTACGAGCAGTACTTC. As protein: CATSRTQRTYEQYF.

With regard to this clonotype: Being one base from a much bigger clone, this may be a read error. The rearrangement joins TRBV7-2 to TRBJ2-5; no clear D. With 5 bases removed from V and 7 bases from J, the gap between germline ends came to 11 bases. The germline V gene has CDR1 SGHTA and CDR2 FQGNSA. The CDR3 is 12 residues long. CDR3: CASSQLGVTQYF. The CDR3 DNA sequence: TGTGCCAGCAGCCAACTGGGTGTGACCCAGTACTTC.

The chain uses TRBV20-1 and TRBJ1-1; no reliable D call. With 0 bases removed from V and 8 bases from J, the gap between germline ends came to 10 bases. This CDR3 contains 12 residues. Germline lookup yields CDR1 DFQATT and CDR2 SNEGSKA (reference sequence). CDR3 region: CSARESGSEAFF. Written as DNA, the CDR3 is TGCAGTGCTAGAGAATCGGGCTCCGAAGCTTTCTTT.

Regarding this clonotype: A much larger clone is a single base away; this may be a read error. The chain recombines TRBV11-2 with TRBJ1-5, with D tentatively TRBD1 (6 bases). The CDR3 contains 13 residues. From germline, CDR1 is SGHAT and CDR2 FQNNGV. V lost 4 bases and J lost 5, with 9 bases in between. CDR3 sequence reads: CASSSHRDQPQHF. The CDR3, as DNA: TGTGCCAGCAGCTCTCACAGGGATCAGCCCCAGCATTTT.

This clonotype came up many times. V gene TRBV24-1 combines with J gene TRBJ2-5; D possibly corresponds to TRBD1 (5 bases). The germline CDR1 and CDR2 sequences are KGHDR and SFDVKD. The CDR3 covers 16 residues. Trimming pared 4 bases from V and 1 base from J, leaving 15 bases between. CDR3 in amino acids: CATSDSSRQFQETQYF. The CDR3 DNA reads TGTGCCACCAGTGACTCTTCCAGACAGTTCCAAGAGACCCAGTACTTC.

This sequence joins TRBV12-5 and TRBJ1-3; D possibly corresponds to TRBD1 (5 bases). V was pared by 4 bases and J by 8 bases, with 18 bases between. CDR1 LGHNT and CDR2 FRNRAP come from the germline V gene. The CDR3 spans 15 residues. The CDR3 is CASGWGVGTSDTIYF. In DNA, the CDR3 is TGTGCTAGTGGTTGGGGGGTCGGGACGAGCGACACCATATATTTT. Full variable domain (missing parts from reference TRBV12-5 and TRBJ1-3): DARVTQTPRHKVTEMGQEVTMRCQPILGHNTVFWYRQTMMQGLELLAYFRNRAPLDDSGMPKDRFSAEMPDATLATLKIQPSEPRDSAVYFCASGWGVGTSDTIYFGEGSWLTVV.

This clonotype was counted once. The V and J genes are TRBV10-3 and TRBJ1-1, with D possibly matching TRBD1 (6 bases). The germline gives CDR1 ENHRY, CDR2 SYGVKD. Trimming stripped 9 bases from V and 5 bases from J, with 19 bases between. The CDR3 has 14 residues. This chain's CDR3 is CAMKTGTSTTEAFF. The CDR3 DNA sequence: TGTGCCATGAAAACAGGGACCTCAACGACTGAAGCTTTCTTT.

This clonotype has just a few counts. This chain connects TRBV30 to TRBJ1-5; unclear D gene. The CDR3 has 13 amino acids. Trimming stripped 7 bases from V and 7 bases from J, with 17 bases between. The germline V gene encodes CDR1 GTSNPN and CDR2 SVGIG (reference sequence). CDR3 in amino acids: CAFRGSGSQPQHF. For the CDR3, the DNA is TGTGCCTTCAGAGGATCGGGATCCCAGCCCCAGCATTTT.

A few counts support this clonotype. V and J are TRBV5-6 and TRBJ1-5; weak D call: TRBD1 (6 bases). The length of the CDR3 is 14 residues. Germline CDR1 is SGHDT and CDR2 is YYEEEE. V was pared by 5 bases and J by 6 bases, with 15 bases between. The DNA for the CDR3 is TGTGCCAGCAGTAGAGGACAGTCGGGTCAGCCCCAGCATTTT. Its translation is CASSRGQSGQPQHF.

The chain links TRBV5-4 to TRBJ1-2; 9 bases line up with TRBD1. Germline V gene sequence: CDR1 SGHNT, CDR2 YYREEE (reference sequence). This CDR3 region has 14 residues. The trim removed 5 bases at V and 3 bases at J, leaving 5 bases unmatched. The CDR3 DNA reads TGTGCCAGCAGTTCTCGGACAGGGGACTATGGCTACACCTTC. Its translation: CASSSRTGDYGYTF.

This clonotype came up a few times. The chain recombines TRBV5-1 with TRBJ1-4; D is unclear. Germline V gene data show CDR1 as SGHRS and CDR2 as YFSETQ. CDR3 size: 16 residues. The ends were cut back, 0 bases at V and 2 bases at J, with 11 bases in the middle. CDR3 protein: CASSLGGRTTNEKLFF. The CDR3 nucleotides are TGCGCCAGCAGCTTGGGCGGGAGGACGACTAATGAAAAACTGTTTTTT.

As regards this clonotype: An end of the junction differs from the germline gene, which may be a read error. The chain combines TRBV12-3 or TRBV12-4 with TRBJ1-3; D gene unclear. The CDR3 is made up of 16 amino acids. CDR3 sequence: CASSLQPLRSGNAIYF. In DNA, the CDR3 is TGTGCCAGCAGTTTACAGCCTCTAAGGAGTGGAAACGCCATATATTTT.

A few counts support this clonotype. The J gene is TRBJ1-5, the V gene TRBV2, with a tentative D call TRBD1 (5 bases). V lost 1 base to trimming and J lost 4 bases, with 17 bases between them. Germline V CDR1 and CDR2: SNHLY, FYNNEI. This CDR3 comprises 17 residues. Written as DNA, the CDR3 is TGTGCCAGCAGTGAAGTATTAGGACAAACTAAGAATCAGCCCCAGCATTTT. Translating it yields CASSEVLGQTKNQPQHF.

By its share, this clonotype is medium-sized. V and J are TRBV5-6 and TRBJ1-3; tentatively, D is TRBD1 (5 bases). From germline, CDR1 is SGHDT and CDR2 YYEEEE. CDR3 size: 16 residues. The V gene lost 0 bases and the J gene lost 2 bases, with 12 bases spanning the gap. In nucleotides, the CDR3 is TGTGCCAGCAGCTTGGCGTCCGACAGTGCTGGAAACACCATATATTTT. Translating gives CASSLASDSAGNTIYF.

This chain uses TRBV7-8 with TRBJ2-7, with 10 bases that match TRBD2. The germline CDR1 and CDR2 sequences are SGHVS and FQNEAQ. The CDR3 runs 14 residues. With V trimmed by 5 bases and J by 4 bases, 5 bases remained unmatched. The CDR3 region has the DNA TGTGCCAGCAGCCCTCAGCGGGAGGGGTACGAGCAGTACTTC. Its translation: CASSPQREGYEQYF.

This clonotype was counted a few times. The chain couples TRBV6-5 to TRBJ2-7; D is perhaps TRBD1 (6 bases). This CDR3 has 15 amino acids. V lost 7 bases to trimming and J lost 5 bases, with 21 bases between them. The germline V gene encodes CDR1 MNHEY and CDR2 SVGAGI. CDR3 in DNA: TGTGCCAGCATCTCCACCGGGACAAAGCCCCACGAGCAGTACTTC. Residues: CASISTGTKPHEQYF.

In its sample, this clonotype was seen a few times. V is TRBV19 and J is TRBJ1-1, with 8 nucleotides matching TRBD1. V dropped 10 bases and J dropped 3; count of bases not matched to a gene: 7. Germline loops: CDR1 LNHDA, CDR2 SQIVND (reference sequence). This CDR3 is 13 amino acids long. CDR3 residues: CAISLTGDTEAFF. CDR3 nucleotides: TGTGCCATCTCCTTGACAGGGGACACTGAAGCTTTCTTT.

As to this clonotype: This sequence may be a read error, since a much larger clone differs from it by one base. The chain employs TRBV7-9 and TRBJ2-7, with D tentatively TRBD1 (5 bases). CDR3 length equals 12 residues. CDR1 and CDR2 (germline): SEHNR, FQNEAQ (reference sequence). CDR3 protein: CAGSTSGAEQYF. CDR3 in DNA: TGTGCCGGCAGTACAAGTGGGGCCGAGCAGTACTTC. Full variable domain (remainder filled in from reference TRBV7-9 and TRBJ2-7): DTGVSQNPRHKITKRGQNVTFRCDPISEHNRLYWYRQTLGQGPEFLTYFQNEAQLEKSRLLSDRFSAERPKGSFSTLEIQRTEQGDSAMYLCAGSTSGAEQYFGPGTRLTVT.

The gene calls are TRBV25-1 and TRBJ1-1; D unresolved. With 5 bases removed from V and 4 bases from J, the gap between germline ends came to 17 bases. Per the germline V gene, CDR1 is MGHDK and CDR2 is SYGVNS. This CDR3 is 15 amino acids long. The CDR3 spells CASSYYVAGGTEAFF. The CDR3 DNA follows: TGTGCCAGCAGTTACTACGTGGCAGGAGGCACTGAAGCTTTCTTT.

V usage is TRBV25-1 and J usage is TRBJ1-6; TRBD1 matches 7 bases. Germline V gene sequence: CDR1 MGHDK, CDR2 SYGVNS. V trimming: 6 bases; J trimming: 9 bases; junction bases outside the gene matches: 8. This CDR3 contains 14 residues. The CDR3 bases are TGTGCCAGCAGGAAAGACAGGGTGCGTTCACCCCTCCACTTT. It yields the protein CASRKDRVRSPLHF.

This chain connects TRBV3-1 to TRBJ2-7; no firm D call. V was cut by 5 bases and J by 4 bases, with 12 bases left in between. This CDR3 region has 13 residues. Germline assignment: CDR1 LGHDT and CDR2 YNNKEL (reference sequence). The CDR3 sequence is CASSALSGYEQYF. The CDR3 DNA follows: TGTGCCAGCAGCGCACTGAGTGGTTACGAGCAGTACTTC.

The sample holds a few counts of this clonotype. This chain joins TRBV19 and TRBJ2-7; TRBD2 matches at 11 bases. With V trimmed by 1 base and J by 6 bases, 5 bases remained unmatched. This CDR3 region has 15 residues. Germline CDR1 and CDR2: LNHDA and SQIVND (reference sequence). The CDR3: CASSIVAGGPSEQYF. CDR3 nucleotides: TGTGCCAGTAGTATAGTAGCGGGAGGGCCGTCCGAGCAGTACTTC.

This chain links TRBV29-1 with TRBJ2-5, with unresolved D. Germline V lookup: CDR1 SQVTM, CDR2 ANQGSEA. CDR3 size: 12 residues. The ends were cut back, 7 bases at V and 2 bases at J, with 11 bases in the middle. The CDR3 loop is CSADPSQETQYF. DNA of the CDR3: TGCAGCGCTGATCCTAGTCAAGAGACCCAGTACTTC.

The J gene is TRBJ2-7, the V gene TRBV9; TRBD1 matches at 8 bases. Germline trimming cut 0 bases from V and 7 bases from J; bases unmatched to any gene: 6. The CDR3 has 14 amino acids. Germline CDR1 and CDR2: SGDLS and YYNGEE. CDR3 sequence: CASSVGQGSGEQYF. CDR3 bases: TGTGCCAGCAGCGTAGGACAGGGGAGCGGGGAGCAGTACTTC.

This clonotype has only a few counts. V gene TRBV20-1 combines with J gene TRBJ2-5, with D perhaps matching TRBD1 (5 bases). The CDR3 totals 15 residues. Germline CDR1 DFQATT, CDR2 SNEGSKA (reference sequence). The V end was cut by 0 bases, the J end by 4 bases, with 15 bases between. The CDR3 DNA is TGCAGTGCTAGAGATCTTGGCAGGGTGGGAGAGACCCAGTACTTC. Encoded protein: CSARDLGRVGETQYF.